The clone carrying this T cell receptor (beta chain) was seen only once. V was trimmed by 4 bases and J by 6 bases, leaving 9 bases between them. The CDR3 contains 11 residues. The germline V gene has CDR1 GTSNPN and CDR2 SVGIG (reference sequence). This sample was taken from a study of blood T cell repertoires in COVID-19. Overall study: T cells, B-cell-depleted T cells, or PBMCs provided the cDNA or gDNA that served as material.

Using immunoSEQ multiplex PCR, the repertoire was profiled, and TCRdb retains in-frame clones only, with some absent. The repertoire includes around 60,000 clones, around 83% of them detected once, and roughly 10% sits in the top ten. The rearrangement links TRBV30 to TRBJ1-1; D perhaps matches TRBD1 (6 bases). Sequenced input: peripheral blood. This TCR came from a man over 45 with COVID-19, enrolled during active disease. CDR3 region: CAWTGVAEAFF. The CDR3 DNA sequence: TGTGCCTGGACAGGGGTAGCTGAAGCTTTCTTT. Based on the CDR3 plus reference TRBV30 and TRBJ1-1, the full variable domain is SQTIHQWPATLVQPVGSPLSLECTVEGTSNPNLYWYRQAAGRGLQLLFYSVGIGQISSEVPQNLSASRPQDRQFILSSKKLLLSDSGFYLCAWTGVAEAFFGQGTRLTVV.